The rows below give T cell receptor beta chains drawn from one sample of a study of cytomegalovirus exposure and HLA in healthy donors. Method: immunoSEQ multiplex PCR; TCRdb's copy keeps in-frame clones and lacks some. The profile shows 110,000 to 150,000 clones, around three quarters of them singletons. What was sequenced was PBMCs. These receptors originate from a woman aged 18-30 years in good health and CMV-seropositive. CDR3s include the opening cysteine and the closing phenylalanine or tryptophan. A D gene is named only where the DNA matches it firmly. Expanded clones get a size class; other rows say once, few or many, or leave the size out.

V gene	D gene	J gene	CDR3 length	clone size	CDR3 protein	CDR3 DNA
TRBV7-9	TRBD1	TRBJ2-3	14	.	CASRRQGPTDTQYF	TGTGCCAGCAGAAGACAGGGGCCCACAGATACGCAGTATTTT
TRBV5-1	.	TRBJ2-3	15	.	CASSLRGLGADTQYF	TGCGCCAGCAGCTTAAGGGGCCTAGGCGCAGATACGCAGTATTTT
TRBV9	.	TRBJ2-6	18	.	CASSVAFFGPEGANVLTF	TGTGCCAGCAGCGTAGCTTTTTTTGGGCCCGAAGGGGCCAACGTCCTGACTTTC
TRBV6-1	.	TRBJ1-6	14	.	CASSTGSDNSPLHF	TGTGCCAGCTCTACAGGGTCCGATAATTCACCCCTCCACTTT
TRBV6-1	TRBD1	TRBJ1-4	14	.	CASNPRGRWEKLFF	TGTGCCAGCAACCCTAGGGGGCGATGGGAAAAACTGTTTTTT
TRBV9	TRBD1	TRBJ1-4	15	.	CASSADRGPGEKLFF	TGTGCCAGCAGCGCCGACAGGGGGCCCGGGGAAAAACTGTTTTTT
TRBV4-1	TRBD1	TRBJ2-1	18	few	CASSQDLPGTADYNEQFF	TGCGCCAGCAGCCAAGATCTTCCCGGGACAGCGGACTACAATGAGCAGTTCTTC
TRBV7-8	.	TRBJ1-2	13	.	CASSFGGWNGYTF	TGTGCCAGCAGCTTTGGGGGCTGGAATGGCTACACCTTC
TRBV13	.	TRBJ2-7	16	few	CASSSYQSIKPYEQYF	TGTGCCAGCAGCTCCTATCAAAGTATTAAGCCATACGAGCAGTACTTC
TRBV7-9	.	TRBJ2-7	13	.	CASSLRTGHEQYF	TGTGCCAGCAGCTTACGTACAGGGCACGAGCAGTACTTC
TRBV2	.	TRBJ1-2	15	once	CASSEVTGDNYGYTF	TGTGCCAGCAGTGAAGTGACAGGAGATAACTATGGCTACACCTTC
TRBV18	.	TRBJ2-3	16	.	CASSLRVTGGTDTQYF	TGTGCCAGCTCTTTGAGAGTGACGGGGGGCACAGATACGCAGTATTTT
TRBV6-1	.	TRBJ2-7	14	few	CASSELGGSYEQYF	TGTGCCAGCAGTGAACTCGGGGGCTCCTACGAGCAGTACTTC
TRBV19	TRBD1	TRBJ1-4	12	.	CASGTGNEKLFF	TGTGCCAGTGGGACAGGGAATGAAAAACTGTTTTTT
TRBV28	.	TRBJ2-7	12	.	CASSLGAYEQYF	TGTGCCAGCAGTTTAGGAGCATACGAGCAGTACTTC
TRBV9	.	TRBJ2-2	16	.	CASSPTGREYTGELFF	TGTGCCAGCAGCCCCACCGGCAGGGAATACACCGGGGAGCTGTTTTTT
TRBV28	TRBD1	TRBJ1-1	15	.	CASSPPGQLNTEAFF	TGTGCCAGCAGCCCTCCGGGACAGCTGAACACTGAAGCTTTCTTT
TRBV19	TRBD2	TRBJ2-1	17	.	CASSTFPGTSENNEQFF	TGTGCCAGTAGCACCTTCCCCGGGACTAGCGAGAACAATGAGCAGTTCTTC
TRBV7-2	.	TRBJ1-2	13	.	CASSPRSFRSYTF	TGTGCCAGCAGCCCTCGGAGTTTTAGGAGCTACACCTTC
TRBV7-9	.	TRBJ1-1	15	few	CASSWEGPLNTEAFF	TGTGCCAGCAGCTGGGAGGGACCTTTGAACACTGAAGCTTTCTTT
TRBV19	TRBD1	TRBJ1-1	15	few	CASRVGQATGTEAFF	TGTGCCAGTAGGGTGGGACAGGCGACGGGCACTGAAGCTTTCTTT
TRBV10-3	.	TRBJ1-1	13	once	CATSGEGNTEAFF	TGTGCCACCTCCGGAGAGGGGAACACTGAAGCTTTCTTT
TRBV5-1	.	TRBJ1-6	16	.	CASSSQPGSYNSPLHF	TGCGCCAGCAGCAGTCAACCGGGATCCTATAATTCACCCCTCCACTTT
TRBV5-1	TRBD1	TRBJ2-7	14	.	CASSFGQGVDEQYF	TGCGCCAGCAGCTTCGGACAGGGGGTTGACGAGCAGTACTTC
TRBV30	.	TRBJ2-7	12	.	CAWNRGGNEQYF	TGTGCCTGGAACAGGGGGGGCAACGAGCAGTACTTC
TRBV5-1	.	TRBJ1-4	14	few	CASSLTRANEKLFF	TGCGCCAGCAGCCTTACGAGGGCTAATGAAAAACTGTTTTTT
TRBV6-1	TRBD2	TRBJ2-3	14	.	CASSVAGGPDTQYF	TGTGCCAGCAGTGTAGCGGGGGGGCCAGATACGCAGTATTTT
TRBV6-5	.	TRBJ1-2	12	few	CASKTGSYGYTF	TGTGCCAGCAAAACAGGGAGTTATGGCTACACCTTC
TRBV7-9	TRBD1	TRBJ2-5	15	.	CASSSRDRGTETQYF	TGTGCCAGCAGCTCCCGGGACAGGGGGACAGAGACCCAGTACTTC
TRBV2	.	TRBJ2-2	15	.	CASSYTSQITGELFF	TGTGCCAGCAGTTATACATCCCAAATCACCGGGGAGCTGTTTTTT
TRBV10-2	TRBD2	TRBJ2-3	18	.	CASRNSRKGLAGTDTQYF	TGCGCCAGCAGGAATTCACGAAAAGGACTAGCGGGCACAGATACGCAGTATTTT
TRBV27	TRBD1	TRBJ1-2	16	.	CASSAQGSISPYGYTF	TGTGCCAGCAGTGCACAGGGGAGCATTTCCCCCTATGGCTACACCTTC
TRBV20-1	.	TRBJ2-5	11	.	CSARKGETQYF	TGCAGTGCTAGAAAGGGGGAGACCCAGTACTTC
TRBV4-3	.	TRBJ2-7	14	.	CASNSSGTRNEQYF	TGCGCCAGCAACTCATCCGGGACACGGAACGAGCAGTACTTC
TRBV19	TRBD1	TRBJ2-3	15	.	CASRDRGSPTDTQYF	TGTGCCAGCCGTGACAGGGGCTCTCCCACAGATACGCAGTATTTT
TRBV5-5	.	TRBJ1-6	13	.	CASSLEGLPPLHF	TGTGCCAGCAGCTTGGAGGGGTTGCCACCCCTCCACTTT
TRBV5-1	TRBD2	TRBJ2-7	14	.	CASKVAGGPSEQYF	TGCGCCAGCAAGGTAGCGGGGGGGCCCTCCGAGCAGTACTTC
TRBV11-2	.	TRBJ1-1	14	.	CASRDSWRSTEAFF	TGTGCCAGCAGAGACTCCTGGCGGAGCACTGAAGCTTTCTTT
TRBV5-1	TRBD2	TRBJ2-3	16	.	CASSSGLAEVADTQYF	TGCGCCAGCAGCTCGGGACTAGCGGAAGTTGCAGATACGCAGTATTTT
TRBV15	TRBD2	TRBJ2-1	15	.	CATSRNGLAGDEQFF	TGTGCCACCAGCAGAAACGGACTAGCGGGGGATGAGCAGTTCTTC
TRBV6-5	.	TRBJ1-2	13	.	CASSIDRNYGYTF	TGTGCCAGCAGTATTGACAGAAACTATGGCTACACCTTC
TRBV5-1	.	TRBJ2-5	16	few	CASSLGGGAIQETQYF	TGCGCCAGCAGCTTGGGTGGGGGGGCGATTCAAGAGACCCAGTACTTC